This T cell receptor (beta chain) was obtained from a study of memory CD4+ T cells and cytomegalovirus serostatus. Single viable CD3+CD4+CD8-CD45RO+ cells were sorted as the memory CD4+ T cells. The V and J ends lost 2 bases and 5 bases respectively, with 15 bases between them. Germline V gene data show CDR1 as MNHNS and CDR2 as SASEGT. There are 15 residues in the CDR3. The repertoire was sequenced with immunoSEQ multiplex PCR; TCRdb's copy has only in-frame clones and lacks some. The sample includes 40,000 or so clones, roughly four fifths of them seen just once. The clonotype comes from an adult in good health and CMV-seronegative. Sequenced input: memory CD4+ T cells from blood. The chain joins TRBV6-1 to TRBJ2-5; unclear D gene. Written as DNA, the CDR3 is TGTGCCAGCAGTGAATCGATGGTGGAAGTGGAGACCCAGTACTTC. This translates into CASSESMVEVETQYF.